The 14 T cell receptor beta chains listed next were all sequenced from one sample in a study of cytomegalovirus exposure and HLA in healthy donors. This PCR relied on a set of 60 Vbeta primers and 13 Jbeta primers. Clones were sequenced by immunoSEQ multiplex PCR, and TCRdb holds only the in-frame ones, with some missing. This sample has about 150,000 clones, with 65% to 80% found just once. Material: PBMCs. The receptors here all came from a man between 35 and 55 years old in good health and CMV-seropositive.

The rearrangement joins TRBV7-9 to TRBJ1-1; D remains ambiguous. Germline assignment: CDR1 SEHNR and CDR2 FQNEAQ (reference sequence). V lost 1 base and J 5 bases, leaving 5 bases between the germline ends. The CDR3 consists of 12 residues. The CDR3 DNA is TGTGCCAGCAGCTTAGGCGAAACTGAAGCTTTCTTT. Translation gives CASSLGETEAFF.

The chain links TRBV6-6 to TRBJ1-4; D perhaps matches TRBD1 (5 bases). In germline, CDR1 is MNHNY, CDR2 SVGAGI (reference sequence). The CDR3 contains 15 residues. V was cut by 7 bases and J by 7 bases, with 19 bases left in between. Written as DNA, the CDR3 is TGTGCCAGCACCGACCGGTCCGGCGGGGGTGAAAAACTGTTTTTT. Its translation is CASTDRSGGGEKLFF.

This clone was recorded a few times. The CDR3 DNA is TGTGCCAGCACAAGCGGGAGATATAGAGGAGAGCAGTACTTC. It encodes CASTSGRYRGEQYF. The V gene is TRBV27, the J gene TRBJ2-7; 8 nucleotides line up with TRBD2. CDR3 length: 14 amino acids. Germline V gene lookup returns CDR1 MNHEY and CDR2 SMNVEV (reference sequence). V gave up 7 bases and J gave up 7 bases; unmatched junction bases: 12.

The chain combines TRBV15 with TRBJ2-1, with D hard to call. Germline CDR1 reads LNHNV; CDR2 reads YYDKDF (reference sequence). Between the trimmed V and J ends, which lost 3 bases and 6 bases, there was a span of 9 bases. CDR3 length equals 13 residues. CDR3 residues: CATSRSLFNEQFF. The CDR3 coding sequence is TGTGCCACCAGCAGGAGCCTTTTCAATGAGCAGTTCTTC.

CDR3 residues: CASSLVRSSGNTIYF. CDR3 sequence (DNA): TGTGCCAGCAGCTTAGTAAGGAGCTCTGGAAACACCATATATTTT. The chain carries TRBV11-2 and TRBJ1-3; no reliable D call. The CDR3 is made up of 15 amino acids. The ends were cut back, 1 base at V and 0 bases at J, with 7 bases in the middle. Germline CDR1 and CDR2: SGHAT and FQNNGV.

This clone was picked up a small number of times. The rearrangement links TRBV6-5 to TRBJ1-3; D unclear. There are 14 residues in the CDR3. V dropped 6 bases and J dropped 4 bases, with 13 bases sitting between them. Germline V gene sequence: CDR1 MNHEY, CDR2 SVGAGI. The CDR3 nucleotides are TGTGCCAGCAGCCCCAGGTCCCGGGGAAACACCATATATTTT. Residues: CASSPRSRGNTIYF.

The chain has TRBV6-5 and TRBJ2-5; 7 positions match TRBD2. The J call may be faulty, since TRBJ2-7 better matches the DNA end. From germline, CDR1 is MNHEY and CDR2 SVGAGI. CDR3 length: 11 residues. In nucleotides, the CDR3 is TGTGCCAGCACCACGGGGGGCGAGCAGTACTTC. This sequence encodes CASTTGGEQYF.

The CDR3 region has the DNA TGTGCCAGCAGTCTGACCTGGGGCTCTCACCAGCCCCAGCATTTT. It encodes CASSLTWGSHQPQHF. The chain combines TRBV7-2 with TRBJ1-5; a possible D gene is TRBD1 (5 bases). The CDR3 runs to 15 residues. The V gene's germline CDR1 is SGHTA and CDR2 FQGNSA. The V and J ends lost 6 bases and 7 bases respectively, with 19 bases between them.

This chain connects TRBV5-8 to TRBJ1-5; unclear D gene. V lost 0 bases and J lost 6, with 4 bases in between. CDR3 length: 12 amino acids. CDR1 is SGHTS and CDR2 is YDEGEE in the germline V gene. The CDR3: CASSLVGQPQHF. Written as DNA, the CDR3 is TGTGCCAGCAGCTTGGTCGGTCAGCCCCAGCATTTT. Drawing the rest from reference TRBV5-8 and TRBJ1-5, the complete variable domain is EAGVTQSPTHLIKTRGQQATLRCSPISGHTSVYWYQQALGLGLQFLLWYDEGEERNRGNFPPRFSGRQFPNYSSELNVNALELEDSALYLCASSLVGQPQHFGDGTRLSIL.

The V gene is TRBV14, the J gene TRBJ2-3; D is perhaps TRBD2 (6 bases). The V end lost 1 base, the J end lost 1 base, and 15 bases lay between the germline ends. This CDR3 spans 17 amino acids. Germline assignment: CDR1 SGHDN and CDR2 FVKESK. CDR3: CASSQGVPGSGTDTQYF. In DNA, the CDR3 is TGTGCCAGCAGCCAAGGGGTCCCCGGGAGCGGCACAGATACGCAGTATTTT.

The chain links TRBV6-1 to TRBJ2-1; weak D call: TRBD1 (6 bases). The CDR3 has 16 residues. Trimming pared 2 bases from V and 2 bases from J, leaving 13 bases between. CDR1 is MNHNS and CDR2 is SASEGT in the germline V gene. CDR3 sequence reads: CASSEYRQVTYNEQFF. The CDR3 nucleotides read TGTGCCAGCAGTGAATACCGACAGGTCACCTACAATGAGCAGTTCTTC.

This chain links TRBV28 with TRBJ2-7; D is unclear. The CDR3 runs 11 residues. Germline lookup yields CDR1 MDHEN and CDR2 SYDVKM. The V and J ends lost 5 bases and 5 bases respectively, with 7 bases between them. CDR3 in DNA: TGTGCCAGCAGTGACTGGGACGAGCAGTACTTC. As protein: CASSDWDEQYF.

This clone was recorded only once. The chain is built from TRBV7-9 and TRBJ2-7; D perhaps matches TRBD2 (6 bases). CDR1 and CDR2 (germline): SEHNR, FQNEAQ (reference sequence). CDR3 length: 14 amino acids. V dropped 4 bases and J dropped 3 bases, with 13 bases sitting between them. CDR3 DNA sequence: TGTGCCAGCAGCTCAACCAGGGACTTCTACGAGCAGTACTTC. Translating it yields CASSSTRDFYEQYF. The whole variable domain, filled in from reference TRBV7-9 and TRBJ2-7, reads DTGVSQNPRHKITKRGQNVTFRCDPISEHNRLYWYRQTLGQGPEFLTYFQNEAQLEKSRLLSDRFSAERPKGSFSTLEIQRTEQGDSAMYLCASSSTRDFYEQYFGPGTRLTVT.

In its sample, this clone was seen a few times. The genes are TRBV19 and TRBJ2-1, with TRBD2 matching over 11 bases. Germline CDR1 and CDR2: LNHDA and SQIVND (reference sequence). Losses at the gene ends were 7 bases for V and 0 bases for J; bases not matched to a gene: 5. The CDR3 is made up of 16 amino acids. The CDR3 bases are TGTGCCAGTACCCCTAGCGGGAGGCGCTCCTACAATGAGCAGTTCTTC. Residues: CASTPSGRRSYNEQFF.